This T cell receptor (beta chain) stems from a study of blood T cell repertoires in COVID-19. Study context: COVID-19 samples, acute and convalescent, were from the United States, Italy and Spain.

With 4 bases removed from V and 2 bases from J, the gap between germline ends came to 12 bases. Looked up from germline, CDR1 is LGHDT and CDR2 is YNNKEL (reference sequence). The CDR3 loop spans 14 amino acids. A word on this clone: The sample contains more than one DNA sequence encoding this CDR3.

Authors' methods: Reference gene primer amplification gave nucleated cell count estimates. TCRdb's copy holds only in-frame clones and misses some; the assay was immunoSEQ multiplex PCR. The V and J calls and the clone size are those of that table, but D and trimming were determined from the DNA. The sample contains some 200,000 clones, about 89% of which appear only once. Sequencing used peripheral blood. J is TRBJ2-7 and V is TRBV3-1 (or the pseudogene TRBV3-2), with D perhaps TRBD2 (6 bases). The receptor comes from a man between 65 and 85 years old with acute or convalescent COVID-19. CDR3 protein: CASSPTGGPYEQYF. In DNA, the CDR3 is TGTGCCAGCAGCCCCACCGGGGGACCCTACGAGCAGTACTTC.